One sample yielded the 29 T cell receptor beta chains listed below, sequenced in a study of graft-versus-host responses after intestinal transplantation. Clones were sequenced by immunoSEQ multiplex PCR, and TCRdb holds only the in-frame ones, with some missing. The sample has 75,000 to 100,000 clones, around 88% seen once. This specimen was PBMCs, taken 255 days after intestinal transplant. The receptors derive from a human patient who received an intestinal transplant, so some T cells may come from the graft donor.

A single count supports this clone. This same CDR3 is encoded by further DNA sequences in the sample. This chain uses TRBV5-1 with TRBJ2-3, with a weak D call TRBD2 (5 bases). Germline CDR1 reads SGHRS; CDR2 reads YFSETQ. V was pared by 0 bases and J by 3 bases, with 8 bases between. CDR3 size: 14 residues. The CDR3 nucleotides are TGCGCCAGCAGCTTGGGAGGGAGAACAGATACGCAGTATTTT. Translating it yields CASSLGGRTDTQYF.

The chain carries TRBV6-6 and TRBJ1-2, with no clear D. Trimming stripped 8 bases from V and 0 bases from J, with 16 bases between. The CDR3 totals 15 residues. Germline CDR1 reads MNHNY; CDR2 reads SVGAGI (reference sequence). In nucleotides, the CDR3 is TGTGCCAGCCACCTCCTTTTATGGGCTAACTATGGCTACACCTTC. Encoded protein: CASHLLLWANYGYTF.

The CDR3 region has the DNA TGTGCAAGTCGCTCCCCCTCAGAGCGGATAGCTTTTGATGAGCAGTTCTTC. It yields the protein CASRSPSERIAFDEQFF. J is TRBJ2-1 and V is TRBV12-2; TRBD2 reflects the table's D call only, with no check against the DNA. TRBV12-2 is given as a pseudogene. The CDR3 covers 17 residues.

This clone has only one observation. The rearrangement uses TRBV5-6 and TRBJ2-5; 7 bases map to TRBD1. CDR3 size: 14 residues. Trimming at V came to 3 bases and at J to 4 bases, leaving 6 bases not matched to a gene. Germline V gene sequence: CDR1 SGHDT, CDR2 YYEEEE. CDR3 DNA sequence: TGTGCCAGCAGCTCGACAGGGACCACAGAGACCCAGTACTTC. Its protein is CASSSTGTTETQYF.

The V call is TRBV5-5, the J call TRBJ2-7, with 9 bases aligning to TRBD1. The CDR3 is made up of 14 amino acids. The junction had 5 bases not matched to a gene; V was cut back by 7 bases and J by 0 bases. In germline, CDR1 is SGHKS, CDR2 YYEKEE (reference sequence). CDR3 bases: TGTGCCAGCTTAGGGACAGGGAGCTCCTACGAGCAGTACTTC. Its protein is CASLGTGSSYEQYF.

CDR3 loop: CASTPSFNYEQYF. For the CDR3, the DNA is TGTGCCAGCACCCCCTCATTCAACTACGAGCAGTACTTC. The V gene is TRBV6-1, the J gene TRBJ2-7, with D hard to call. Germline-derived CDR1 and CDR2 are MNHNS and SASEGT. Trimming pared 7 bases from V and 3 bases from J, leaving 13 bases between. The CDR3 is made up of 13 amino acids.

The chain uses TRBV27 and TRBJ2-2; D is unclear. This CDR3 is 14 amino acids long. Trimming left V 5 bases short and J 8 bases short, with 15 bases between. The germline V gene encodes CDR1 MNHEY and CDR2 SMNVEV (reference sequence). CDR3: CASSPRLSGGELFF. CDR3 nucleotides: TGTGCCAGCAGTCCCCGCCTAAGTGGGGGGGAGCTGTTTTTT.

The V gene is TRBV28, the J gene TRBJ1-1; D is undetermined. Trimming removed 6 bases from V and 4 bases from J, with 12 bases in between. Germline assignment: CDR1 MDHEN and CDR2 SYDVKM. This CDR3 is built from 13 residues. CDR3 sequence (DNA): TGTGCCAGCAGGAAGGGTCGGGGCACTGAAGCTTTCTTT. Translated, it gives CASRKGRGTEAFF.

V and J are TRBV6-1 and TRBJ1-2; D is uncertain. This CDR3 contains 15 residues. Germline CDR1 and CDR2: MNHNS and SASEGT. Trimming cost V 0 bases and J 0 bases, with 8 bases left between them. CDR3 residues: CASSEAGYTNYGYTF. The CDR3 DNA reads TGTGCCAGCAGTGAAGCAGGCTACACTAACTATGGCTACACCTTC.

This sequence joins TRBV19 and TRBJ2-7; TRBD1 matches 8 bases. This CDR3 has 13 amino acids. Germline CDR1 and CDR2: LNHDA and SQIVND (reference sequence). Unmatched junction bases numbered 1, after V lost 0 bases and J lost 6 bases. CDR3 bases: TGTGCCAGTAGTATAGAGGACAGGGCCGAGCAGTACTTC. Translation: CASSIEDRAEQYF. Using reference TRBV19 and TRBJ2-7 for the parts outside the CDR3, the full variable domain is DGGITQSPKYLFRKEGQNVTLSCEQNLNHDAMYWYRQDPGQGLRLIYYSQIVNDFQKGDIAEGYSVSREKKESFPLTVTSAQKNPTAFYLCASSIEDRAEQYFGPGTRLTVT.

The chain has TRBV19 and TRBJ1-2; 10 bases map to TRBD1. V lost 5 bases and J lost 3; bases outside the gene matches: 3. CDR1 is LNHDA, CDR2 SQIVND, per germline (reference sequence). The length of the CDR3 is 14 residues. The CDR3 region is CASSPGQGDYGYTF. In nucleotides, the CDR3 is TGTGCCAGTAGTCCTGGACAGGGGGACTATGGCTACACCTTC.

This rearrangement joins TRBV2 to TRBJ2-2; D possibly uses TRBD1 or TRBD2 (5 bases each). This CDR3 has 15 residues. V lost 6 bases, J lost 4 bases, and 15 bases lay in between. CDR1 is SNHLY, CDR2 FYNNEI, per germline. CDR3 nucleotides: TGTGCCAGCAGCGTGAGTAGGGGACCCACCGGGGAGCTGTTTTTT. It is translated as CASSVSRGPTGELFF. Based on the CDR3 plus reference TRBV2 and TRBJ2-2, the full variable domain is EPEVTQTPSHQVTQMGQEVILRCVPISNHLYFYWYRQILGQKVEFLVSFYNNEISEKSEIFDDQFSVERPDGSNFTLKIRSTKLEDSAMYFCASSVSRGPTGELFFGEGSRLTVL.

The CDR3 region has the DNA TGTGCCAGCAGCTCGACAGGGGGCCGCACAGATACGCAGTATTTT. Amino acid sequence: CASSSTGGRTDTQYF. The rearrangement links TRBV5-5 to TRBJ2-3; 10 nucleotides line up with TRBD1. The CDR3 extends over 15 amino acids. CDR1 is SGHKS, CDR2 YYEKEE, per germline (reference sequence). With 3 bases clipped from V and 1 base from J, the junction kept 2 bases outside the gene matches.

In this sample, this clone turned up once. The CDR3 DNA reads as TGTGCCAGCGCCGCGGGGTCCTACAATGAGCAGTTCTTC. This encodes CASAAGSYNEQFF. The gene calls are TRBV25-1 and TRBJ2-1; TRBD2 might be the D (6 bases). The CDR3 extends over 13 amino acids. The V gene lost 8 bases and the J gene lost 1 base, with 9 bases spanning the gap. CDR1 is MGHDK, CDR2 SYGVNS, per germline.

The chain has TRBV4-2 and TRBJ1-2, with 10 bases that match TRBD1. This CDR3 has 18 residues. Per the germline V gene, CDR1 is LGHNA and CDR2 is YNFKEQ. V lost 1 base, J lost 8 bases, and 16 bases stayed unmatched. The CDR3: CASSQGPGQGTSSGGYTF. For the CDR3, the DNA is TGTGCCAGCAGCCAAGGTCCGGGACAGGGGACCTCAAGCGGCGGCTACACCTTC.

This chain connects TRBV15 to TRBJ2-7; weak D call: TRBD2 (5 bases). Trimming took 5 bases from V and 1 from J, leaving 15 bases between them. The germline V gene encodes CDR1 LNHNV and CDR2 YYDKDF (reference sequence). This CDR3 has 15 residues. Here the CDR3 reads CATSPLPSGSYEQYF. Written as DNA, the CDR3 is TGTGCCACCAGCCCGCTTCCATCGGGATCCTACGAGCAGTACTTC. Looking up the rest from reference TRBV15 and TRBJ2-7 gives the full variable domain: DAMVIQNPRYQVTQFGKPVTLSCSQTLNHNVMYWYQQKSSQAPKLLFHYYDKDFNNEADTPDNFQSRRPNTSFCFLDIRSPGLGDTAMYLCATSPLPSGSYEQYFGPGTRLTVT.

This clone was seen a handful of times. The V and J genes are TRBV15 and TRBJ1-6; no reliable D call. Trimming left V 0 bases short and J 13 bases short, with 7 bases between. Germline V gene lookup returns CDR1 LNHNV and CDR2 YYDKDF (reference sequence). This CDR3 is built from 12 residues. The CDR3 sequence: CATSRDYPPLHF. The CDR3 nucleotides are TGTGCCACCAGCAGAGATTATCCTCCCCTCCACTTT.

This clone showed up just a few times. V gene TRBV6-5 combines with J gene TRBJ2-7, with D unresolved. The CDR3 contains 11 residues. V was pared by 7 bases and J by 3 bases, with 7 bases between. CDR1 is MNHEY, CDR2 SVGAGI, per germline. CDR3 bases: TGTGCCAGCAACGGGTTCTACGAGCAGTACTTC. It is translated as CASNGFYEQYF.

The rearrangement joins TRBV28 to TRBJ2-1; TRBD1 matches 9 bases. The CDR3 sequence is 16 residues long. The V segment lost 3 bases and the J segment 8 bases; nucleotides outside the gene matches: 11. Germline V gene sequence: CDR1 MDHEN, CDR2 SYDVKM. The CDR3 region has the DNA TGTGCCAGCAGTTTCCCTCTAGACAGGGGGGACGATGAGCAGTTCTTC. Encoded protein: CASSFPLDRGDDEQFF.

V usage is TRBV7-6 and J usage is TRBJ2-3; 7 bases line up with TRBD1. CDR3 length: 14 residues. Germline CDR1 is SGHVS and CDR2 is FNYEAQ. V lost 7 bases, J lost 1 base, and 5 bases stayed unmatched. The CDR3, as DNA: TGTGCCAGCAACGAGGGGGCGGGCACAGATACGCAGTATTTT. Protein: CASNEGAGTDTQYF.

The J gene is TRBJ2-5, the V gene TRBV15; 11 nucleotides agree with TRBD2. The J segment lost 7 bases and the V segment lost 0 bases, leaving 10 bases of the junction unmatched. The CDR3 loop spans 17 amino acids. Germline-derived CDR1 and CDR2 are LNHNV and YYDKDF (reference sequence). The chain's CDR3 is CATSRDGSSGGARTQYF. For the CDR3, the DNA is TGTGCCACCAGCAGAGATGGGAGTAGCGGGGGGGCACGGACCCAGTACTTC. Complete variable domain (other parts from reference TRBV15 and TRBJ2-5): DAMVIQNPRYQVTQFGKPVTLSCSQTLNHNVMYWYQQKSSQAPKLLFHYYDKDFNNEADTPDNFQSRRPNTSFCFLDIRSPGLGDTAMYLCATSRDGSSGGARTQYFGPGTRLLVL.

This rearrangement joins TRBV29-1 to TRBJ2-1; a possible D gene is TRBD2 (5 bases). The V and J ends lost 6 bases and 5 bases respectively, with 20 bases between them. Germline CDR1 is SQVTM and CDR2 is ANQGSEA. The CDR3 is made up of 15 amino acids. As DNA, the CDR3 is TGCAGCGTCCTAGGGAGTAGTCTCAGGAACAATGAGCAGTTCTTC. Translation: CSVLGSSLRNNEQFF.

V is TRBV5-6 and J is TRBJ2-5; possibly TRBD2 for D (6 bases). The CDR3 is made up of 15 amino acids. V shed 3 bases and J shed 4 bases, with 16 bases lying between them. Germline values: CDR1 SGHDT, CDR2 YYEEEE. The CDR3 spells CASSSGDLRGETQYF. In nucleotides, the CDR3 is TGTGCCAGCAGCTCGGGGGACCTTCGAGGAGAGACCCAGTACTTC.

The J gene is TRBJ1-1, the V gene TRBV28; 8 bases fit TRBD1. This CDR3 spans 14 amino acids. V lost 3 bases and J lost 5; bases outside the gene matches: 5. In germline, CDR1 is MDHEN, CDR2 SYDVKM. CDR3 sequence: CASSFIGQGTEAFF. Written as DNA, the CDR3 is TGTGCCAGCAGTTTCATAGGACAGGGAACTGAAGCTTTCTTT. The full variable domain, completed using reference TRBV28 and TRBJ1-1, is DVKVTQSSRYLVKRTGEKVFLECVQDMDHENMFWYRQDPGLGLRLIYFSYDVKMKEKGDIPEGYSVSREKKERFSLILESASTNQTSMYLCASSFIGQGTEAFFGQGTRLTVV.

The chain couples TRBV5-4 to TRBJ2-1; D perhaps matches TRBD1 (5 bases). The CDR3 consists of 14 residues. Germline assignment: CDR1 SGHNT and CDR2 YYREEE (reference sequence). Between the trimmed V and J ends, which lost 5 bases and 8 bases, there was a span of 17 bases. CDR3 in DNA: TGTGCCAGCAGTTCCCGACAGAGCCAGGATGAGCAGTTCTTC. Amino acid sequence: CASSSRQSQDEQFF.

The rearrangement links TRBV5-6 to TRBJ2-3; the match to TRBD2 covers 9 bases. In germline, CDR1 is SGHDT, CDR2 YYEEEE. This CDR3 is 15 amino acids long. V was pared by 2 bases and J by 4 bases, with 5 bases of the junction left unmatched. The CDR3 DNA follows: TGTGCCAGCAGCTTTGTCACTAGCGGGTCAGATACGCAGTATTTT. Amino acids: CASSFVTSGSDTQYF.

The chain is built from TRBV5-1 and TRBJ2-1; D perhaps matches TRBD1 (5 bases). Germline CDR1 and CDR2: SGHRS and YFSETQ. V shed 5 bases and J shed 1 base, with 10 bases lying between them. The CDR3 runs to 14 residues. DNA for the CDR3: TGCGCCAGCAGGGGGCAAAATTCCTACAATGAGCAGTTCTTC. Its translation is CASRGQNSYNEQFF. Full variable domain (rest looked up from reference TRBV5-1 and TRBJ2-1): KAGVTQTPRYLIKTRGQQVTLSCSPISGHRSVSWYQQTPGQGLQFLFEYFSETQRNKGNFPGRFSGRQFSNSRSEMNVSTLELGDSALYLCASRGQNSYNEQFFGPGTRLTVL.

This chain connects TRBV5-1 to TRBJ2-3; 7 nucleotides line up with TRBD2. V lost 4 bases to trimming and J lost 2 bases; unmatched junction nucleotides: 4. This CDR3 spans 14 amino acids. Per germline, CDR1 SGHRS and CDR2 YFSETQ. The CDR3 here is CASSLGGDTDTQYF. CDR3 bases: TGCGCCAGCAGCCTGGGGGGGGACACAGATACGCAGTATTTT.

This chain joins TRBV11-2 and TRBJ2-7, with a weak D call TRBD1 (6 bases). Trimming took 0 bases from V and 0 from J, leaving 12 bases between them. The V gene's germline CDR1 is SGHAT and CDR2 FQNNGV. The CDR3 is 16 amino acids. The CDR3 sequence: CASSLEQGADSYEQYF. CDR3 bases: TGTGCCAGCAGCTTAGAACAGGGAGCGGACTCCTACGAGCAGTACTTC.